These 20 T cell receptor beta chains originate from one sample sequenced in a study of human T cells and chemical hapten exposure. Via MiXCR, TCRdb re-called the 5' RACE reads, giving one row per CDR3 protein. Among about 140,000 distinct CDR3 sequences, 3.5% to 5% were seen once, and the ten largest hold more than 1.2%. The total RNA was obtained from whole blood that was not fractionated. The receptors derive from a female donor in good health.

Here the CDR3 DNA reads TGTGCCAGCAGCTTGACTAGTTGGTCTGAGCAGTTCTTC. It translates to CASSLTSWSEQFF. V gene TRBV7-2 combines with J gene TRBJ2-1; TRBD2 is a possible D gene (6 bases). With 3 bases removed from V and 9 bases from J, the gap between germline ends came to 12 bases. Germline assignment: CDR1 SGHTA and CDR2 FQGNSA. This CDR3 spans 13 amino acids.

Many counts were recorded for this clonotype. The chain carries TRBV5-1 and TRBJ2-5; TRBD1 might be the D (6 bases). The V end lost 2 bases, the J end lost 3 bases, and 8 bases lay between the germline ends. Per the germline V gene, CDR1 is SGHRS and CDR2 is YFSETQ. This CDR3 region has 13 residues. The CDR3 nucleotides read TGCGCCAGCAGCTTTCCAGGGGAAGAGACCCAGTACTTC. Translating it yields CASSFPGEETQYF.

This clonotype turned up a few times. V and J are TRBV6-1 and TRBJ1-4, with 7 bases aligning to TRBD1. The CDR3 covers 16 residues. Germline lookup yields CDR1 MNHNS and CDR2 SASEGT. Unmatched junction bases numbered 11, after V lost 3 bases and J lost 7 bases. The CDR3 here is CASSEGQFIGGEKLFF. The CDR3 DNA reads TGTGCCAGCAGTGAGGGACAGTTCATTGGGGGTGAAAAACTGTTTTTT.

This clonotype was counted at least ten times. V and J are TRBV4-2 and TRBJ2-1; no firm D call. Germline V gene lookup returns CDR1 LGHNA and CDR2 YNFKEQ. Trimming cost V 2 bases and J 7 bases, with 6 bases left between them. The CDR3 runs 12 residues. The CDR3 nucleotides read TGTGCCAGCAGCCAATCGAGGAATGAGCAGTTCTTC. Encoded protein: CASSQSRNEQFF.

This clonotype was picked up a small number of times. J is TRBJ1-1 and V is TRBV12-3 or TRBV12-4, with 11 bases matching TRBD1. V was pared by 5 bases and J by 5 bases, with 16 bases of the junction left unmatched. The CDR3 is made up of 18 amino acids. This chain's CDR3 is CASSARTGGGGRRTEAFF. CDR3 nucleotide sequence: TGTGCCAGCAGTGCCAGGACAGGGGGCGGGGGTCGGAGGACTGAAGCTTTCTTT.

Many counts were recorded for this clonotype. The chain employs TRBV12-3 or TRBV12-4 and TRBJ2-2; the D gene could be TRBD1 or TRBD2 (5 bases each). This CDR3 contains 16 residues. Trimming removed 7 bases at V and 0 bases at J, with 15 bases between. The CDR3 sequence is CASTQTGLANTGELFF. In nucleotides, the CDR3 is TGTGCCAGCACTCAAACGGGGCTAGCGAACACCGGGGAGCTGTTTTTT.

This chain joins TRBV6-6 and TRBJ1-2; D might be TRBD1 (5 bases). The CDR3 extends over 16 amino acids. V was pared by 0 bases and J by 0 bases, with 11 bases between. Germline V gene sequence: CDR1 MNHNY, CDR2 SVGAGI (reference sequence). CDR3 protein: CASSYSTDRANYGYTF. The CDR3 coding sequence is TGTGCCAGCAGTTACTCAACTGACAGAGCTAACTATGGCTACACCTTC.

This clonotype has at least ten counts. The rearrangement links TRBV10-2 to TRBJ2-2; a possible D gene is TRBD1 (6 bases). Germline V gene lookup returns CDR1 WSHSY and CDR2 SAAADI. V lost 2 bases to trimming and J lost 7 bases, with 8 bases between them. CDR3 size: 13 residues. CDR3 nucleotide sequence: TGCGCCAGCAGTGAGCAGGGGATCGGGGAGCTGTTTTTT. Protein product: CASSEQGIGELFF.

This clonotype was recorded at least ten times. The chain's CDR3 is CASSQELASTDTQYF. Here the CDR3 DNA reads TGCGCCAGCAGCCAAGAACTAGCGAGCACAGATACGCAGTATTTT. This chain connects TRBV4-1 to TRBJ2-3; 7 nucleotides agree with TRBD2. Germline CDR1 is MGHRA and CDR2 is YSYEKL. CDR3 length: 15 amino acids. V lost 0 bases and J lost 0; bases outside the gene matches: 0.

This clonotype has ten or more counts. This chain's CDR3 is CASPQDGSGARRLHTQYF. CDR3 bases: TGTGCCAGCCCTCAAGATGGATCGGGGGCCCGGCGTTTACATACGCAGTATTTT. J is TRBJ2-3 and V is TRBV2, with D tentatively TRBD1 or TRBD2 (6 bases each). Germline V CDR1 and CDR2: SNHLY, FYNNEI. V lost 8 bases to trimming and J lost 7 bases, with 31 bases between them. The CDR3 is 18 amino acids.

This clonotype has ten or more counts. The chain recombines TRBV20-1 with TRBJ2-3; maybe TRBD2 (7 bases). The CDR3 spans 15 residues. From germline, CDR1 is DFQATT and CDR2 SNEGSKA (reference sequence). V gave up 5 bases and J gave up 4 bases, with 19 bases separating them. CDR3 in DNA: TGCAGTGCTCCCTATGGGGGGGGCCCCGCAGATACGCAGTATTTT. Its protein product is CSAPYGGGPADTQYF.

This clonotype was recorded at least ten times. The CDR3 DNA reads as TGCAGCGTTAAGTTGGAGGACACTGAAGCTTTCTTT. This gives the protein CSVKLEDTEAFF. The gene calls are TRBV29-1 and TRBJ1-1, with D uncertain. The ends were cut back, 5 bases at V and 3 bases at J, with 10 bases in the middle. Looked up from germline, CDR1 is SQVTM and CDR2 is ANQGSEA. The CDR3 covers 12 residues.

V gene TRBV7-6 combines with J gene TRBJ2-1, with 10 positions matching TRBD2. The CDR3 has 20 amino acids. Per germline, CDR1 SGHVS and CDR2 FNYEAQ. Trimming took 1 base from V and 5 from J; bases not matched to a gene: 17. The CDR3 coding sequence is TGTGCCAGCAGCTTAGAGTCCAGGTTTAAAGCGGGGGGGACCAACAATGAGCAGTTCTTC. It is translated as CASSLESRFKAGGTNNEQFF.

This clonotype was found many times. The genes are TRBV6-2 or TRBV6-3 and TRBJ1-1, with D possibly matching TRBD1 (6 bases). CDR1 and CDR2 (germline): MNHEY, SVGEGT. This CDR3 spans 11 amino acids. The germline V and J ends were trimmed by 10 bases and 6 bases, with 12 bases remaining between them. CDR3 sequence reads: CATLKGAEAFF. The CDR3 DNA follows: TGTGCCACCCTAAAGGGGGCTGAAGCTTTCTTT.

This clonotype was detected many times. The chain recombines TRBV6-6 with TRBJ1-1; D remains unclear. Germline V gives CDR1 MNHNY, CDR2 SVGAGI (reference sequence). The V gene lost 7 bases and the J gene lost 5 bases, with 14 bases spanning the gap. This CDR3 is built from 13 residues. Here the CDR3 DNA reads TGTGCCAGCAATTCGGTCGTGGGGACTGAAGCTTTCTTT. The encoded protein is CASNSVVGTEAFF.

This clonotype occurred many times. The chain joins TRBV5-4 to TRBJ2-3; the D call may be TRBD1 or TRBD2 (5 bases each). This CDR3 has 15 amino acids. V lost 5 bases and J lost 3, with 16 bases in between. CDR1 SGHNT and CDR2 YYREEE come from the germline V gene (reference sequence). CDR3: CASSRGLEGTDTQYF. CDR3 in DNA: TGTGCCAGCAGTCGGGGCCTAGAGGGTACAGATACGCAGTATTTT.

This clonotype came up many times. In DNA form, the CDR3 reads TGCAGTGCTAGAGACGGCTCCCGTACTACAGTCACTGAAGCTTTCTTT. Its protein is CSARDGSRTTVTEAFF. V is TRBV20-1 and J is TRBJ1-1; D is ambiguous. V was shortened by 0 bases and J by 4 bases, with 18 bases between the two germline ends. The CDR3 has 16 amino acids. Germline V gene sequence: CDR1 DFQATT, CDR2 SNEGSKA (reference sequence).

This clonotype was counted between two and nine times. The gene calls are TRBV6-1 and TRBJ2-1; D unresolved. Germline values: CDR1 MNHNS, CDR2 SASEGT. CDR3 length equals 16 residues. V shed 6 bases and J shed 3 bases, with 18 bases lying between them. This CDR3 is CASSDTTQPFYNEQFF. In DNA form, the CDR3 reads TGTGCCAGCAGCGATACCACACAGCCGTTCTACAATGAGCAGTTCTTC.

This clonotype was recorded at least ten times. The chain recombines TRBV6-2 or TRBV6-3 with TRBJ1-2; perhaps TRBD1 as D (5 bases). V was trimmed by 0 bases and J by 4 bases, leaving 6 bases between them. This CDR3 region has 13 residues. The germline V gene encodes CDR1 MNHEY and CDR2 SVGEGT. The CDR3 here is CASSYSRGYGYTF. The CDR3 DNA sequence: TGTGCCAGCAGTTACTCTAGGGGCTATGGCTACACCTTC.

The table lists this clonotype with many counts. V and J are TRBV30 and TRBJ2-7; D not certain. V gave up 1 base and J gave up 5 bases, with 9 bases separating them. Germline V gives CDR1 GTSNPN, CDR2 SVGIG (reference sequence). The CDR3 runs to 12 residues. This CDR3 is CAWSGEEHEQYF. The DNA for the CDR3 is TGTGCCTGGAGTGGCGAGGAGCACGAGCAGTACTTC. Using reference TRBV30 and TRBJ2-7 for the parts outside the CDR3, the full variable domain is SQTIHQWPATLVQPVGSPLSLECTVEGTSNPNLYWYRQAAGRGLQLLFYSVGIGQISSEVPQNLSASRPQDRQFILSSKKLLLSDSGFYLCAWSGEEHEQYFGPGTRLTVT.